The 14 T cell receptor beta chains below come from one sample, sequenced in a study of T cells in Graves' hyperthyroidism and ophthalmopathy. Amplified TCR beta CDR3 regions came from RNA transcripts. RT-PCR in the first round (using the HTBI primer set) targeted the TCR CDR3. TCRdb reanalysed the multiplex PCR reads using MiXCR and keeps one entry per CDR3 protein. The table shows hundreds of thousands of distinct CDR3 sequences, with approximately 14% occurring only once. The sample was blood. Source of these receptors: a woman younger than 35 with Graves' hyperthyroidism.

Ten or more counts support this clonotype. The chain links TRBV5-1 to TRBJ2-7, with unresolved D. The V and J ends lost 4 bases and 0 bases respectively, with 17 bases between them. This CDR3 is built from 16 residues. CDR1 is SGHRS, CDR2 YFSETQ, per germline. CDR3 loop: CASSPFRTLSSYEQYF. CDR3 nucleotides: TGCGCCAGCAGCCCTTTTAGGACCCTAAGCTCCTACGAGCAGTACTTC.

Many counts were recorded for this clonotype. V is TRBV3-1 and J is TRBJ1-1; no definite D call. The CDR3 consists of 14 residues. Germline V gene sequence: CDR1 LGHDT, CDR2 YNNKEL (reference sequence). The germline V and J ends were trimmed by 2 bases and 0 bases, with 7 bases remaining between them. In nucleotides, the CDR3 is TGTGCCAGCAGCCAACGCCCCCTGAACACTGAAGCTTTCTTT. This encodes CASSQRPLNTEAFF.

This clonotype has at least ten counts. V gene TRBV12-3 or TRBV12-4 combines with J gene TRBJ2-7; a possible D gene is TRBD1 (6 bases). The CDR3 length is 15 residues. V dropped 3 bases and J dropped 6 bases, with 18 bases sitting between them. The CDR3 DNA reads TGTGCCAGCAGTTTCCGGCAGGGGCTGTTTCGCGAGCAGTACTTC. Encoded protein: CASSFRQGLFREQYF.

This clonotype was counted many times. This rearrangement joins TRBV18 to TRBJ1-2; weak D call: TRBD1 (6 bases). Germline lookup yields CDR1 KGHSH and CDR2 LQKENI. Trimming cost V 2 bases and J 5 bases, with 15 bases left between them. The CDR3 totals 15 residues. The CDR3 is CASSPSPTGLYGYTF. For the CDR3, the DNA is TGTGCCAGCTCACCAAGCCCCACAGGGCTGTATGGCTACACCTTC.

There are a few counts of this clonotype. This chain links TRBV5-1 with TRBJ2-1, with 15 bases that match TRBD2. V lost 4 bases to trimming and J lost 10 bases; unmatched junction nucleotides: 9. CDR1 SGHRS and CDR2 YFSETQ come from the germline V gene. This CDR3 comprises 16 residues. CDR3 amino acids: CASSPGGLAGGHEQFF. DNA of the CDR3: TGCGCCAGCAGCCCGGGGGGACTAGCGGGAGGACACGAGCAGTTCTTC.

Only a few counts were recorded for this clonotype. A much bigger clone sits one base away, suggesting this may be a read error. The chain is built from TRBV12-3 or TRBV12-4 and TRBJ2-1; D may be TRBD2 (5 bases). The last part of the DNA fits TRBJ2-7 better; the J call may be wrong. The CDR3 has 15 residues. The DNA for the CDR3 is TGTGCCAGCAGGCCTCCCCGGGGATCCTACAATGAGCAGTACTTC. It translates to CASRPPRGSYNEQYF.

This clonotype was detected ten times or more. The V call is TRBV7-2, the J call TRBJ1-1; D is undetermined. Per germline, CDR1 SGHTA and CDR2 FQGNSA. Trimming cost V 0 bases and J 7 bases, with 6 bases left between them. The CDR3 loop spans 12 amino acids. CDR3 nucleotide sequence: TGTGCCAGCAGCTTAGCCTACCTTGAAGCTTTCTTT. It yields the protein CASSLAYLEAFF. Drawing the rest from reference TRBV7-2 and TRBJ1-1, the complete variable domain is GAGVSQSPSNKVTEKGKDVELRCDPISGHTALYWYRQSLGQGLEFLIYFQGNSAPDKSGLPSDRFSAERTGGSVSTLTIQRTQQEDSAVYLCASSLAYLEAFFGQGTRLTVV.

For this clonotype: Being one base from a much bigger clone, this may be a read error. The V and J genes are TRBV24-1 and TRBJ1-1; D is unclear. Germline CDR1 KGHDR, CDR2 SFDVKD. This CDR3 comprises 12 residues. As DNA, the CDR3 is TGTGCCACCAGTGACCCGACTACTAAAGCTCTCTTT. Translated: CATSDPTTKALF.

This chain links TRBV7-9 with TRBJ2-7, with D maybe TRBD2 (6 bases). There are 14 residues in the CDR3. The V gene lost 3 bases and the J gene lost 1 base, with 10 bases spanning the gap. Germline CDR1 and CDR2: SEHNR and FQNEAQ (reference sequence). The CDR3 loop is CASSFGGDSYEQYF. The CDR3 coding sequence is TGTGCCAGCAGCTTCGGGGGTGATTCCTACGAGCAGTACTTC.

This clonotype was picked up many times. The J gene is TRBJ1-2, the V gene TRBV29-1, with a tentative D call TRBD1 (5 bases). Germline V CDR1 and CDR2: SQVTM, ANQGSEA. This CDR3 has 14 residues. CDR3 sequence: CRFRRGTFHYGYTF. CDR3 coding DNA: TGCAGGTTCCGAAGGGGCACCTTCCACTATGGCTACACCTTC. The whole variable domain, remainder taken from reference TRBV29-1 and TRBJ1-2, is SAVISQKPSRDICQRGTSLTIQCQVDSQVTMMFWYRQQPGQSLTLIATANQGSEATYESGFVIDKFPISRPNLTFSTLTVSNMSPEDSSIYLCRFRRGTFHYGYTFGSGTRLTVV.

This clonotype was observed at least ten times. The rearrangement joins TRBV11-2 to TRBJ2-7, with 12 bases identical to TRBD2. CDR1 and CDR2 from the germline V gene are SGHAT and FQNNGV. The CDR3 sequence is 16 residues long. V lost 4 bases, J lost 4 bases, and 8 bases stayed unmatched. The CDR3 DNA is TGTGCCAGCAGCTCACTAGCGGGGGGCTATGCGTACGAGCAGTACTTC. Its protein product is CASSSLAGGYAYEQYF.

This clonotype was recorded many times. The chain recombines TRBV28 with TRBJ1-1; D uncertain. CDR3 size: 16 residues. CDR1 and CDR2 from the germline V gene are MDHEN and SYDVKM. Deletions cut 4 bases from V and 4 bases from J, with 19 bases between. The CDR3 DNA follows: TGTGCCAGCAGTTACGTGGGAGCCCTAGGGAGCACTGAAGCTTTCTTT. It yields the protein CASSYVGALGSTEAFF.

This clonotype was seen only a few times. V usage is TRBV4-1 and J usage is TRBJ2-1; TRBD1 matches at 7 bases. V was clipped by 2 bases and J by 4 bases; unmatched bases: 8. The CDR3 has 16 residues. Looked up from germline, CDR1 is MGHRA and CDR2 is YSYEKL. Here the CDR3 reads CASSQHTGTDYNEQFF. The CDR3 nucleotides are TGCGCCAGCAGCCAACACACCGGGACAGATTACAATGAGCAGTTCTTC.

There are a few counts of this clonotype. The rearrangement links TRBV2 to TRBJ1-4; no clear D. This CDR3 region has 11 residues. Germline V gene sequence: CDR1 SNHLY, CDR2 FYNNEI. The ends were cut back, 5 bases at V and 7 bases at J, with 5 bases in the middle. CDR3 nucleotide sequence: TGTGCCAGCAGTTACATTGAAAAACTGTTTTTT. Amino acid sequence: CASSYIEKLFF.